Listed here are 7 T cell receptor beta chains from one sample, sequenced in a study of shared clonotypes between healthy human individuals. Sequenced by immunoSEQ multiplex PCR; TCRdb stores in-frame clones only, minus some. This table has over 700,000 clones, 72% appearing once. The sequenced material came from memory CD4+ T cells sorted from blood. The subset is: CD45RA-negative fraction. These receptors originate from a woman aged 25-40 years in good health.

The chain uses TRBV2 and TRBJ2-5; TRBD1 or TRBD2 may be the D gene (6 bases each). In germline, CDR1 is SNHLY, CDR2 FYNNEI. V was cut by 8 bases and J by 2 bases, with 9 bases left in between. This CDR3 region has 12 residues. The CDR3 bases are TGTGCCAGCGGGGGGCTACAAGAGACCCAGTACTTC. This codes for CASGGLQETQYF.

This chain links TRBV5-4 with TRBJ2-5; D is unclear. The CDR3 contains 12 residues. Germline CDR1 is SGHNT and CDR2 is YYREEE (reference sequence). V lost 5 bases and J 0 bases, leaving 5 bases between the germline ends. In nucleotides, the CDR3 is TGTGCCAGCAGTACCAACCAAGAGACCCAGTACTTC. This codes for CASSTNQETQYF. Full variable domain (outside the CDR3, taken from reference TRBV5-4 and TRBJ2-5): ETGVTQSPTHLIKTRGQQVTLRCSSQSGHNTVSWYQQALGQGPQFIFQYYREEENGRGNFPPRFSGLQFPNYSSELNVNALELDDSALYLCASSTNQETQYFGPGTRLLVL.

This chain joins TRBV30 and TRBJ2-1; D not certain. Germline V lookup: CDR1 GTSNPN, CDR2 SVGIG (reference sequence). Trimming pared 2 bases from V and 4 bases from J, leaving 9 bases between. The CDR3 contains 13 residues. CDR3 sequence: CAWSPGMYNEQFF. In DNA, the CDR3 is TGTGCCTGGAGTCCCGGTATGTACAATGAGCAGTTCTTC.

The rearrangement joins TRBV2 to TRBJ1-5; 9 nucleotides line up with TRBD1. The CDR3 is made up of 14 amino acids. Germline V gives CDR1 SNHLY, CDR2 FYNNEI. J was trimmed by 4 bases and V by 6 bases; bases with no gene match: 4. The CDR3 DNA reads TGTGCCAGCAGCCTAGGACAGGGGAATCAGCCCCAGCATTTT. Its protein is CASSLGQGNQPQHF.

The chain couples TRBV5-6 to TRBJ1-2, with D unresolved. Trimming left V 4 bases short and J 2 bases short, with 12 bases between. Germline CDR1 and CDR2: SGHDT and YYEEEE. This CDR3 comprises 14 residues. CDR3 coding DNA: TGTGCCAGCAGCCCGCCGTCGAAGAACTATGGCTACACCTTC. Protein sequence: CASSPPSKNYGYTF.

The chain couples TRBV7-8 to TRBJ2-5; 8 bases map to TRBD2. With V trimmed by 5 bases and J by 5 bases, 7 bases remained unmatched. Per germline, CDR1 SGHVS and CDR2 FQNEAQ. This CDR3 has 14 amino acids. The CDR3 DNA is TGTGCCAGCAGCACGGGAGGGAGTAGGGAGACCCAGTACTTC. Amino acids: CASSTGGSRETQYF.

The gene calls are TRBV6-5 and TRBJ1-2; D uncertain. The CDR3 length is 13 residues. Germline CDR1 reads MNHEY; CDR2 reads SVGAGI. Trimming pared 11 bases from V and 5 bases from J, leaving 18 bases between. The CDR3 loop reads CACSAGGIYGYTF. DNA of the CDR3: TGTGCCTGTTCGGCAGGCGGAATATATGGCTACACCTTC.